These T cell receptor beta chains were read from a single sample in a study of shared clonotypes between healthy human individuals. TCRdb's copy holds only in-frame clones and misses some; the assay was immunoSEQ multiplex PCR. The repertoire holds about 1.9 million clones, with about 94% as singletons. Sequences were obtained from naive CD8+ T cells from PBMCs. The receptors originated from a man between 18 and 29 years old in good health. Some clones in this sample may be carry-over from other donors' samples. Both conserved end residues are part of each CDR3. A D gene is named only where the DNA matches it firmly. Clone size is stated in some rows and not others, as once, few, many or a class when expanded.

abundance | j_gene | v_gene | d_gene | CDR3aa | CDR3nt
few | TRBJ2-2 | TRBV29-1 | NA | CSVYWAVSTGELFF | TGCAGCGTCTACTGGGCGGTTAGCACCGGGGAGCTGTTTTTT
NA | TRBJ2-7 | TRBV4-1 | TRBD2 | CASSHLPETSGREYEQYF | TGCGCCAGCAGCCATCTTCCGGAGACTAGCGGGAGGGAGTACGAGCAGTACTTC
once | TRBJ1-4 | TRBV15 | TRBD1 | CATSRPGSGQGGREKLFF | TGTGCCACCAGCAGACCTGGGTCGGGACAGGGGGGTAGGGAAAAACTGTTTTTT
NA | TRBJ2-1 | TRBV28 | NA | CASRPSGVVGSYNEQFF | TGTGCCAGCAGGCCATCGGGGGTTGTGGGCTCCTACAATGAGCAGTTCTTC
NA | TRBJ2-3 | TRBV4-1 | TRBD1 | CASSQSPSRGPDGTDTQYF | TGCGCCAGCAGCCAAAGCCCCTCCAGGGGGCCCGATGGCACAGATACGCAGTATTTT
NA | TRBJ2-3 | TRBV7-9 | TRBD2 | CASSPSGSTDTQYF | TGTGCCAGCAGCCCTAGCGGGAGCACAGATACGCAGTATTTT
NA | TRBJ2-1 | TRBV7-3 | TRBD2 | CASSLPVAGAYNEQFF | TGTGCCAGCAGCTTACCGGTAGCGGGGGCCTACAATGAGCAGTTCTTC
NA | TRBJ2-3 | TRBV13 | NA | CASSLAGSTDTQYF | TGTGCCAGCAGCTTGGCAGGAAGCACAGATACGCAGTATTTT
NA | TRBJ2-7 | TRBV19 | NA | CASSMDGEGEQYF | TGTGCCAGTAGTATGGACGGGGAAGGCGAGCAGTACTTC
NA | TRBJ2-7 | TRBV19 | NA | CASLGPGLYPGGQYF | TGTGCCAGTCTCGGACCGGGACTCTACCCTGGAGGGCAGTACTTC
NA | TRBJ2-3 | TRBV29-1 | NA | CSGDADPSTDTQYF | TGCAGCGGGGATGCGGATCCTAGCACAGATACGCAGTATTTT
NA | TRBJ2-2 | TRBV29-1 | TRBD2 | CSVLLGTSGTSTGELFF | TGCAGCGTTCTGTTAGGGACTAGCGGGACGAGCACCGGGGAGCTGTTTTTT
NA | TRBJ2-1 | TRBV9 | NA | CASSWGSVSRHEQFF | TGTGCCAGCAGTTGGGGGAGCGTGAGTCGACATGAGCAGTTCTTC
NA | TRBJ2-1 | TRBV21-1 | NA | CASSKGTPAYSYNEQFF | TGTGCCAGCAGCAAGGGTACACCGGCCTACTCCTACAATGAGCAGTTCTTC
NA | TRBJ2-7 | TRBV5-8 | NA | CASSNRDRTPYEQYF | TGTGCCAGCAGCAACCGGGACCGAACCCCCTACGAGCAGTACTTC
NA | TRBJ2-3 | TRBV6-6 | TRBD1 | CASRSLPGQATDTQYF | TGTGCCAGCAGAAGCCTGCCGGGACAGGCCACAGATACGCAGTATTTT
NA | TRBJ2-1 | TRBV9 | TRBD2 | CASSVGGLASNEQFF | TGTGCCAGCAGCGTAGGAGGACTAGCGAGCAATGAGCAGTTCTTC
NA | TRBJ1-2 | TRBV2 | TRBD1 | CASRETLFPGQGQPNGYTF | TGTGCCAGCAGGGAAACTCTGTTCCCGGGACAGGGGCAACCGAATGGCTACACCTTC
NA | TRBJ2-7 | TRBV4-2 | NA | CASSPTLGGEQYF | TGTGCCAGCAGCCCCACATTAGGCGGCGAGCAGTACTTC
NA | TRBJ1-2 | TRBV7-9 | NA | CASSLVTPPVDYGYTF | TGTGCCAGCAGCTTAGTAACACCACCGGTGGACTATGGCTACACCTTC